The 10 T cell receptor beta chains presented below share a single source sample, sequenced in a study of CD8+CD57+ T cells in acquired aplastic anemia. Only patients with CD8+CD57+ cell expansion on flow cytometry were chosen for sequencing. Genomic DNA, the template, was used for profiling of the TCR beta VDJ and CDR3. TCRdb recomputed calls from the reads with MiXCR, one row per CDR3 protein. The repertoire has roughly 150,000 distinct CDR3 sequences, around half of them found once; the top ten carry about 2.8%. Sequencing was carried out using sorted CD4+, CD8+, or CD8+CD57+ T cells (not recorded which) from PBMCs. The receptor set was obtained from a human donor with aplastic anemia.

The J gene is TRBJ2-3, the V gene TRBV15, with TRBD2 as a possible D gene (5 bases). Germline CDR1 LNHNV, CDR2 YYDKDF (reference sequence). V shed 6 bases and J shed 1 base, with 11 bases lying between them. The CDR3 is 14 residues long. CDR3 in amino acids: CATRTVGGTDTQYF. The CDR3 DNA reads TGTGCCACCAGGACGGTCGGGGGCACAGATACGCAGTATTTT.

The chain joins TRBV24-1 to TRBJ1-1, with 8 bases matching TRBD1. The length of the CDR3 is 13 residues. Unmatched junction bases numbered 10, after V lost 7 bases and J lost 10 bases. Germline loops: CDR1 KGHDR, CDR2 SFDVKD. CDR3 nucleotide sequence: TGTGCCACCAGCATCTCAGGGGGCGGCGGAGCTTTCTTT. Its protein product is CATSISGGGGAFF.

The chain couples TRBV7-8 to TRBJ2-3; tentative D call: TRBD1 (6 bases). CDR3 size: 12 residues. Germline loops: CDR1 SGHVS, CDR2 FQNEAQ. The germline V and J ends were trimmed by 7 bases and 2 bases, with 7 bases remaining between them. The CDR3 DNA follows: TGTGCCAGCACAGGGGCCACAGATACGCAGTATTTT. Translated: CASTGATDTQYF.

This clonotype turned up a few times. J is TRBJ2-3 and V is TRBV30; 10 bases are a match to TRBD2. Germline assignment: CDR1 GTSNPN and CDR2 SVGIG (reference sequence). The CDR3 loop spans 13 amino acids. Trimming cost V 8 bases and J 5 bases; bases outside gene matches: 7. The CDR3 loop is CAALAGDGDTQYF. CDR3 sequence (DNA): TGTGCCGCCCTAGCGGGAGATGGAGATACGCAGTATTTT. Together with reference TRBV30 and TRBJ2-3, the CDR3 gives the full variable domain: SQTIHQWPATLVQPVGSPLSLECTVEGTSNPNLYWYRQAAGRGLQLLFYSVGIGQISSEVPQNLSASRPQDRQFILSSKKLLLSDSGFYLCAALAGDGDTQYFGPGTRLTVL.

With regard to this clonotype: This CDR3 is missing its conserved last phenylalanine or tryptophan, likely due to a read error. J is TRBJ2-1 and V is TRBV24-1; 7 bases line up with TRBD2. J gave up 6 bases and V 9 bases, and 10 bases lay outside the gene matches. This CDR3 is built from 14 residues. CDR1 and CDR2 from the germline V gene are KGHDR and SFDVKD. The CDR3 nucleotides read TGTGCCACCCTAGGAACGGGAGGATTCAATGAGCAGTTCATC. As protein: CATLGTGGFNEQFI.

This chain connects TRBV5-6 to TRBJ2-1; 8 bases agree with TRBD2. The CDR3 has 12 amino acids. Germline CDR1 is SGHDT and CDR2 is YYEEEE. The V gene end was trimmed by 4 bases and the J gene end by 14 bases; junction bases not matched to a gene: 8. CDR3 in DNA: TGTGCCAGCAGCGCCGGCGGGGGGACGGAGTTCTTC. This encodes CASSAGGGTEFF.

Regarding this clonotype: A read error is possible here, since a much larger clone lies one base away. The rearrangement links TRBV4-1 to TRBJ2-2; D is unresolved. Germline-derived CDR1 and CDR2 are MGHRA and YSYEKL. This CDR3 contains 19 residues. Trimming cost V 0 bases and J 0 bases, with 17 bases left between them. DNA of the CDR3: TGCGCCAGCAGCCAAGAAGTGGTTCGGACCGTCGCGAACACCGGGGAGCTGTTTTTT. Residues: CASSQEVVRTVANTGELFF.

This clonotype was recorded at least ten times. J is TRBJ1-3 and V is TRBV29-1; TRBD1 matches 7 bases. This CDR3 has 12 amino acids. Germline CDR1 reads SQVTM; CDR2 reads ANQGSEA. Unmatched junction bases numbered 2, after V lost 7 bases and J lost 2 bases. The CDR3 loop reads CSATGTGNTIYF. The CDR3, as DNA: TGCAGCGCGACAGGGACTGGAAACACCATATATTTT. Full variable domain (remainder filled in from reference TRBV29-1 and TRBJ1-3): SAVISQKPSRDICQRGTSLTIQCQVDSQVTMMFWYRQQPGQSLTLIATANQGSEATYESGFVIDKFPISRPNLTFSTLTVSNMSPEDSSIYLCSATGTGNTIYFGEGSWLTVV.

This clonotype was seen more than once but under ten times. Here the CDR3 DNA reads TGTGCCAGCAGTGAGAGCGGGGAGGGCTATGGCTACACCTTC. Protein: CASSESGEGYGYTF. The chain employs TRBV2 and TRBJ1-2; D remains unclear. There are 14 residues in the CDR3. CDR1 SNHLY and CDR2 FYNNEI come from the germline V gene. With 3 bases removed from V and 4 bases from J, the gap between germline ends came to 12 bases.

This clonotype was seen repeatedly, ten times or more. A clone one base away is much larger, so this may be a read error. J is TRBJ2-5 and V is TRBV2, with TRBD1 matching over 9 bases. The CDR3 covers 13 residues. Germline V gives CDR1 SNHLY, CDR2 FYNNEI. The CDR3 sequence is CTSRDRVAETQYF. The CDR3 DNA reads TGTACCAGCCGGGACAGGGTGGCAGAGACCCAGTACTTC.